The rows below give T cell receptor beta chains drawn from one sample of a study of T cells in Graves' hyperthyroidism and ophthalmopathy. TCRdb re-analysed the multiplex PCR reads in MiXCR, keeping a single row per CDR3 protein. The table shows hundreds of thousands of distinct CDR3 sequences, with roughly 14% occurring only once. The sample was blood. These receptor sequences come from a woman aged 40 to 50 with Graves' ophthalmopathy. Each CDR3 is given with its conserved first and last residue. D genes are given only for firm matches. Clone size is shown for a subset of rows, as once, few, many or a class of expanded clone.

D gene: NA
J gene: TRBJ2-7
clone size: few
V gene: TRBV4-1
CDR3 DNA: TGCGCCAGCAGCCAAGTCCTAGGTTACGAGCAGTACTTC
CDR3 protein: CASSQVLGYEQYF

D gene: NA
J gene: TRBJ2-7
clone size: few
V gene: TRBV29-1
CDR3 DNA: TGCAGCGTAGGGGAACCGGCGAGTCAAGAGCAGTACTTC
CDR3 protein: CSVGEPASQEQYF

D gene: NA
J gene: TRBJ2-5
clone size: few
V gene: TRBV28
CDR3 DNA: TGTGCCAGCAGGACCCGCGGAAGTTTGGCTAAAGAGACCCAGTACTTC
CDR3 protein: CASRTRGSLAKETQYF

D gene: NA
J gene: TRBJ1-1
clone size: NA
V gene: TRBV6-1
CDR3 DNA: TGTGCCAGCAGCCGGGACTTCCTTCAGGACACTGAAGCTTTCTTT
CDR3 protein: CASSRDFLQDTEAFF

D gene: TRBD2
J gene: TRBJ2-7
clone size: many
V gene: TRBV20-1
CDR3 DNA: TGCAGTGCTGGTGCGGGCGGGAGCGCCTACGAGCAGTACTTC
CDR3 protein: CSAGAGGSAYEQYF

D gene: NA
J gene: TRBJ1-2
clone size: few
V gene: TRBV4-1
CDR3 DNA: TGCGCCAGCAGCCCTAAATTAGGACGGGAACTGTATGGCTACACCTTC
CDR3 protein: CASSPKLGRELYGYTF

D gene: TRBD1
J gene: TRBJ2-7
clone size: few
V gene: TRBV12-3/TRBV12-4
CDR3 DNA: TGTGCCAGCAGTCCCGGGACAGGGGCGAGCTTC
CDR3 protein: CASSPGTGASF

D gene: NA
J gene: TRBJ2-5
clone size: many
V gene: TRBV20-1
CDR3 DNA: TGCAGTGCTAGAGAAGCCGGGCCGATGGGGACCCAGTACTTC
CDR3 protein: CSAREAGPMGTQYF

D gene: NA
J gene: TRBJ2-4
clone size: many
V gene: TRBV6-4
CDR3 DNA: TGTGCCAGCGGATGTACAGAGAAACTAGCCAAAAACATTCAGTACTTC
CDR3 protein: CASGCTEKLAKNIQYF

D gene: NA
J gene: TRBJ1-1
clone size: many
V gene: TRBV6-5
CDR3 DNA: TGTGCCAGCAGCCACGGTGGACGAGACACTGAAGCTTTCTTT
CDR3 protein: CASSHGGRDTEAFF

D gene: NA
J gene: TRBJ2-7
clone size: few
V gene: TRBV5-4
CDR3 DNA: TGTGCCAGCAGCTTCGAGAGTTCTCCCTACGAGCAGTACTTC
CDR3 protein: CASSFESSPYEQYF

D gene: NA
J gene: TRBJ2-7
clone size: many
V gene: TRBV19
CDR3 DNA: TGTGCCAGTAGCATGGGGACCGGGTTCGGCGAGCACTACTTC
CDR3 protein: CASSMGTGFGEHYF

D gene: TRBD1
J gene: TRBJ1-2
clone size: many
V gene: TRBV28
CDR3 DNA: TGTGCCACCGAACGGGACAGCAGCAACTATGGCTACACCTTC
CDR3 protein: CATERDSSNYGYTF

D gene: NA
J gene: TRBJ2-2
clone size: many
V gene: TRBV20-1
CDR3 DNA: TGCAGTGCTCGGGCCGACACCGGGGAGCTGTTTTTT
CDR3 protein: CSARADTGELFF

D gene: NA
J gene: TRBJ2-5
clone size: many
V gene: TRBV27
CDR3 DNA: TGTGCCAGCAGTTTAGGTAGGGGAGAACGAGAGACCCAGTACTTC
CDR3 protein: CASSLGRGERETQYF

D gene: TRBD1
J gene: TRBJ1-1
clone size: few
V gene: TRBV11-1
CDR3 DNA: TGTGCCAGCAGCCCTCAGGGGGGACAGGTAAAAACTGAAGCTTTCTTT
CDR3 protein: CASSPQGGQVKTEAFF

D gene: NA
J gene: TRBJ2-5
clone size: many
V gene: TRBV20-1
CDR3 DNA: TGCAGTGCTAGGGTGTTGGAGACCCAGTACTTC
CDR3 protein: CSARVLETQYF

D gene: NA
J gene: TRBJ1-3
clone size: many
V gene: TRBV10-3
CDR3 DNA: TGTGCCATCACTCCGGGACTCGCGGGAGCGGACGCAAACACCATATATTTT
CDR3 protein: CAITPGLAGADANTIYF

D gene: TRBD2
J gene: TRBJ2-5
clone size: many
V gene: TRBV7-2
CDR3 DNA: TGTGCCAGCTCCCTCGACTCCGGGGAGGGAGAGACCCAGTACTTC
CDR3 protein: CASSLDSGEGETQYF

D gene: NA
J gene: TRBJ2-5
clone size: many
V gene: TRBV6-1
CDR3 DNA: TGTGCCAGCTCACGCATCTACCAAGAGACCCAGTACTTC
CDR3 protein: CASSRIYQETQYF

D gene: NA
J gene: TRBJ2-5
clone size: many
V gene: TRBV28
CDR3 DNA: TGTGCCAGCAGTTTGAGGGCAGAGACCCAGTACTTC
CDR3 protein: CASSLRAETQYF

D gene: NA
J gene: TRBJ2-7
clone size: many
V gene: TRBV6-1
CDR3 DNA: TGTGCCAGCACGCGCCCGGGGAGCGAGGCGGGAGAGCAGTACTTC
CDR3 protein: CASTRPGSEAGEQYF

D gene: TRBD1
J gene: TRBJ1-2
clone size: many
V gene: TRBV6-1
CDR3 DNA: TGTGCCAGCGGGATGGGGGACAGCGCTAACTATGGCTACACCTTC
CDR3 protein: CASGMGDSANYGYTF

D gene: NA
J gene: TRBJ2-7
clone size: many
V gene: TRBV7-2
CDR3 DNA: TGTGCCAGCAGCTTAGACTGGACGGACTCCTACGAGCAGTACTTC
CDR3 protein: CASSLDWTDSYEQYF

D gene: TRBD1
J gene: TRBJ2-5
clone size: many
V gene: TRBV5-5
CDR3 DNA: TGTGCCAGCAGCTTGGCCCGAGGGGGCGCGGAGACCCAGTACTTC
CDR3 protein: CASSLARGGAETQYF

D gene: NA
J gene: TRBJ2-7
clone size: NA
V gene: TRBV3-1
CDR3 DNA: TGTGCCAGCAGCCAAGATGCAAGCTCCTACGAGCAGTACTTC
CDR3 protein: CASSQDASSYEQYF

D gene: TRBD1
J gene: TRBJ2-5
clone size: NA
V gene: TRBV29-1
CDR3 DNA: TGCAGCGTTGAAGATCGGGGACAGGGACAGGGGGATAAAGAGACCCAGTACTTC
CDR3 protein: CSVEDRGQGQGDKETQYF

D gene: NA
J gene: TRBJ2-5
clone size: many
V gene: TRBV7-2
CDR3 DNA: TGTGCCAGCAGGAACCCGGGGCTCCGAGAGACCCAGTACTTC
CDR3 protein: CASRNPGLRETQYF

D gene: NA
J gene: TRBJ2-5
clone size: many
V gene: TRBV20-1
CDR3 DNA: TGCAGTGCTCGGGACGGGACACAGTACCAAGAGACCCAGTACTTC
CDR3 protein: CSARDGTQYQETQYF

D gene: NA
J gene: TRBJ2-4
clone size: many
V gene: TRBV12-3/TRBV12-4
CDR3 DNA: TGTGCCAGCAGTTTAGCGTTACTAGCCAAAAACATTCAGTACTTC
CDR3 protein: CASSLALLAKNIQYF

D gene: NA
J gene: TRBJ2-7
clone size: many
V gene: TRBV6-2/TRBV6-3
CDR3 DNA: TGTGCCAGCAGTTACACATCAGGGAGAGACTACGAGCAGTACTTC
CDR3 protein: CASSYTSGRDYEQYF

D gene: NA
J gene: TRBJ2-5
clone size: NA
V gene: TRBV20-1
CDR3 DNA: TGCAGTGCTACTACAGTAGCAGAGACCCAGTACTTC
CDR3 protein: CSATTVAETQYF

D gene: NA
J gene: TRBJ1-3
clone size: many
V gene: TRBV9
CDR3 DNA: TGTGCCAGCACCCTCGGACCAACCTCTGGAAACACCATATATTTT
CDR3 protein: CASTLGPTSGNTIYF

D gene: NA
J gene: TRBJ2-2
clone size: NA
V gene: TRBV2
CDR3 DNA: TGTGCCAGCGCCGAGAGGGACATGGTGAACACCGGGGAGCTGTTTTTT
CDR3 protein: CASAERDMVNTGELFF

D gene: NA
J gene: TRBJ2-2
clone size: many
V gene: TRBV12-3/TRBV12-4
CDR3 DNA: TGTGCCAGCAGTCCGTTCGGGGGTCAGACCGGGGAGCTGTTTTTT
CDR3 protein: CASSPFGGQTGELFF

D gene: NA
J gene: TRBJ1-2
clone size: many
V gene: TRBV19
CDR3 DNA: TGTGCCAGTAGTATAGTAGAAGCTTATGGCTACACCTTC
CDR3 protein: CASSIVEAYGYTF

D gene: NA
J gene: TRBJ2-5
clone size: many
V gene: TRBV27
CDR3 DNA: TGTGCCAGCAGTTCCCCCGGGACTGCAGGGGAGACCCAGTACTTC
CDR3 protein: CASSSPGTAGETQYF

D gene: NA
J gene: TRBJ1-5
clone size: NA
V gene: TRBV15
CDR3 DNA: TGTGCCACCAGCAGAGATCTGGACCGCGCGGGGCTCCAGCATTTT
CDR3 protein: CATSRDLDRAGLQHF

D gene: NA
J gene: TRBJ2-7
clone size: many
V gene: TRBV6-1
CDR3 DNA: TGTGCCAGCAGTGAAGGAAGAGTCTACGAGCAGTACTTC
CDR3 protein: CASSEGRVYEQYF

D gene: NA
J gene: TRBJ1-1
clone size: many
V gene: TRBV25-1
CDR3 DNA: TGTGCCAGCAGTGTCACTCTACAGCCGAACACTGAAGCTTTCTTT
CDR3 protein: CASSVTLQPNTEAFF

D gene: TRBD2
J gene: TRBJ2-2
clone size: NA
V gene: TRBV12-3/TRBV12-4
CDR3 DNA: TGTGCCAGCAGACCCATAGCGGGAGGGTACACCGGGGAGCTGTTTTTT
CDR3 protein: CASRPIAGGYTGELFF